These 29 T cell receptor beta chains came from one sample sequenced in a study of Graves' ophthalmopathy and Graves' hyperthyroidism. Amplification of the TCR beta CDR3 regions used RNA transcripts (as template). After a first-round RT-PCR with HTBI primers, a second-round multiplex PCR was run. TCRdb re-derived calls from the multiplex PCR reads in MiXCR, one entry per CDR3 protein. This sample yields 200,000 to 250,000 distinct CDR3 sequences, of which approximately 42% are seen a single time; less than 50% belongs to the top ten. Sequenced input: peripheral blood. Receptor source: an adult man with Graves' ophthalmopathy.

The V and J genes are TRBV5-1 and TRBJ1-2; D uncertain. The CDR3 loop spans 15 amino acids. Germline V lookup: CDR1 SGHRS, CDR2 YFSETQ. Trimming took 1 base from V and 1 from J, leaving 11 bases between them. CDR3 bases: TGCGCCAGCAGCTTGTGGGCGGGGAATAACTATGGCTACACCTTC. As protein: CASSLWAGNNYGYTF. Drawing the rest from reference TRBV5-1 and TRBJ1-2, the complete variable domain is KAGVTQTPRYLIKTRGQQVTLSCSPISGHRSVSWYQQTPGQGLQFLFEYFSETQRNKGNFPGRFSGRQFSNSRSEMNVSTLELGDSALYLCASSLWAGNNYGYTFGSGTRLTVV.

The genes are TRBV12-3 or TRBV12-4 and TRBJ2-7; D call uncertain. The CDR3 spans 13 residues. The ends were cut back, 1 base at V and 6 bases at J, with 10 bases in the middle. CDR3 sequence (DNA): TGTGCCAGCAGTTTAGTGGCAGGACCCGAGCAGTACTTC. Protein product: CASSLVAGPEQYF.

The chain employs TRBV10-3 and TRBJ2-7; no reliable D call. The germline gives CDR1 ENHRY, CDR2 SYGVKD. This CDR3 has 13 residues. Between the trimmed V and J ends, which lost 5 bases and 4 bases, there was a span of 12 bases. The CDR3 loop reads CAISQDRDYEQYF. The DNA of the CDR3 is TGTGCCATCAGTCAGGATAGAGATTACGAGCAGTACTTC.

This clonotype has just a few counts. The V gene is TRBV5-1, the J gene TRBJ1-6; 9 positions agree with TRBD1. V shed 0 bases, J shed 10 bases, and the junction held 8 bases outside the gene matches. Germline CDR1 reads SGHRS; CDR2 reads YFSETQ. This CDR3 contains 16 residues. In nucleotides, the CDR3 is TGCGCCAGCAGCTTGGCTGGACAGGGGAGAGGCTCACCCCTCCACTTT. Translated, it gives CASSLAGQGRGSPLHF.

This sequence joins TRBV19 and TRBJ1-5, with D maybe TRBD1 (5 bases). V shed 7 bases and J shed 7 bases, with 26 bases lying between them. The CDR3 covers 17 residues. The germline gives CDR1 LNHDA, CDR2 SQIVND (reference sequence). CDR3 coding DNA: TGTGCCAGTACCCCTACGAAGGCGGCAGGGTGGCGCCAGCCCCAGCATTTT. Its translation is CASTPTKAAGWRQPQHF.

This clonotype has a handful of counts. The V gene is TRBV7-9, the J gene TRBJ2-5; 10 bases fit TRBD2. Germline CDR1 and CDR2: SEHNR and FQNEAQ (reference sequence). The CDR3 totals 15 residues. The junction had 3 bases not matched to a gene; V was cut back by 3 bases and J by 2 bases. Here the CDR3 reads CASSLLAGEQETQYF. The CDR3 region has the DNA TGTGCCAGCAGCTTGCTAGCGGGGGAACAAGAGACCCAGTACTTC. The complete variable domain, with remaining parts taken from reference TRBV7-9 and TRBJ2-5, reads DTGVSQNPRHKITKRGQNVTFRCDPISEHNRLYWYRQTLGQGPEFLTYFQNEAQLEKSRLLSDRFSAERPKGSFSTLEIQRTEQGDSAMYLCASSLLAGEQETQYFGPGTRLLVL.

The rearrangement uses TRBV7-9 and TRBJ2-5, with 9 bases identical to TRBD2. The J segment lost 5 bases and the V segment lost 4 bases, leaving 20 bases of the junction unmatched. The CDR3 is 19 residues long. Germline values: CDR1 SEHNR, CDR2 FQNEAQ (reference sequence). For the CDR3, the DNA is TGTGCCAGCAGCTCCTCGAGCGGGGGGCGGTGGGGGAGTAGGGAGACCCAGTACTTC. Translation gives CASSSSSGGRWGSRETQYF.

The chain uses TRBV5-1 and TRBJ2-7, with D tentatively TRBD2 (6 bases). The CDR3 is 13 residues long. Trimming stripped 5 bases from V and 2 bases from J, with 11 bases between. The V gene's germline CDR1 is SGHRS and CDR2 YFSETQ. The CDR3 DNA reads as TGCGCCAGCAGGGGGACTGGAACCTACGAGCAGTACTTC. Translation: CASRGTGTYEQYF.

CDR3 loop: CSVDRDPGGLYGYTF. CDR3 DNA: TGCAGCGTGGACCGGGACCCAGGGGGCCTCTATGGCTACACCTTC. The rearrangement uses TRBV29-1 and TRBJ1-2; TRBD1 agrees at 8 bases. Unmatched junction bases numbered 13, after V lost 6 bases and J lost 4 bases. From germline, CDR1 is SQVTM and CDR2 ANQGSEA. This CDR3 is 15 amino acids long. Supplemented by reference TRBV29-1 and TRBJ1-2, the full variable domain reads SAVISQKPSRDICQRGTSLTIQCQVDSQVTMMFWYRQQPGQSLTLIATANQGSEATYESGFVIDKFPISRPNLTFSTLTVSNMSPEDSSIYLCSVDRDPGGLYGYTFGSGTRLTVV.

V usage is TRBV5-1 and J usage is TRBJ1-6; D is ambiguous. This CDR3 has 16 amino acids. Trimming shortened V by 2 bases and J by 3 bases, and 12 bases separated the two germline ends. Germline V CDR1 and CDR2: SGHRS, YFSETQ. CDR3 sequence (DNA): TGCGCCAGCAGCTTAACTGACATCGGCTATAATTCACCCCTCCACTTT. Protein: CASSLTDIGYNSPLHF.

The gene calls are TRBV24-1 and TRBJ2-3; 7 bases agree with TRBD1. Germline CDR1 is KGHDR and CDR2 is SFDVKD. The CDR3 has 16 amino acids. Trimming at V came to 4 bases and at J to 2 bases, leaving 8 bases not matched to a gene. The DNA of the CDR3 is TGTGCCACCAGTGACCGGACAGGCGGCCCCACAGATACGCAGTATTTT. As protein: CATSDRTGGPTDTQYF.

This clonotype was seen a few times. The chain carries TRBV7-9 and TRBJ1-2; TRBD1 is a possible D gene (5 bases). V was shortened by 0 bases and J by 3 bases, with 8 bases between the two germline ends. There are 14 residues in the CDR3. The germline gives CDR1 SEHNR, CDR2 FQNEAQ (reference sequence). CDR3 sequence (DNA): TGTGCCAGCAGCTTAGCAAGGGGAGACTATGGCTACACCTTC. Protein product: CASSLARGDYGYTF. The variable domain in full, with the rest retrieved from reference TRBV7-9 and TRBJ1-2, is DTGVSQNPRHKITKRGQNVTFRCDPISEHNRLYWYRQTLGQGPEFLTYFQNEAQLEKSRLLSDRFSAERPKGSFSTLEIQRTEQGDSAMYLCASSLARGDYGYTFGSGTRLTVV.

This clonotype was detected many times. The CDR3: CATSLTTAGAGTGANVLTF. DNA of the CDR3: TGTGCCACCAGTCTTACGACAGCAGGGGCAGGAACTGGGGCCAACGTCCTGACTTTC. V is TRBV24-1 and J is TRBJ2-6, with a weak D call TRBD1 (6 bases). V was cut by 6 bases and J by 2 bases, with 22 bases left in between. Germline lookup yields CDR1 KGHDR and CDR2 SFDVKD. This CDR3 is built from 19 residues.

The chain links TRBV13 to TRBJ2-2, with D maybe TRBD2 (6 bases). CDR3 length: 16 amino acids. Germline loops: CDR1 PRHDT, CDR2 FYEKMQ (reference sequence). Trimming took off 3 bases at V and 4 bases at J, with 15 bases between the two ends. For the CDR3, the DNA is TGTGCCAGCAGCTTGGGCCATGGGGGGAGCACCGGGGAGCTGTTTTTT. Its translation: CASSLGHGGSTGELFF.

This clonotype was observed a few times. The chain links TRBV2 to TRBJ1-5; D might be TRBD1 (5 bases). The V gene lost 4 bases and the J gene lost 0 bases, with 7 bases spanning the gap. The CDR3 consists of 14 residues. Germline V CDR1 and CDR2: SNHLY, FYNNEI. The chain's CDR3 is CASSVDNSNQPQHF. The CDR3 DNA follows: TGTGCCAGCAGTGTGGACAATAGCAATCAGCCCCAGCATTTT. The whole variable domain, remainder taken from reference TRBV2 and TRBJ1-5, is EPEVTQTPSHQVTQMGQEVILRCVPISNHLYFYWYRQILGQKVEFLVSFYNNEISEKSEIFDDQFSVERPDGSNFTLKIRSTKLEDSAMYFCASSVDNSNQPQHFGDGTRLSIL.

The chain couples TRBV7-2 to TRBJ2-7, with 9 bases matching TRBD2. Looked up from germline, CDR1 is SGHTA and CDR2 is FQGNSA. V shed 3 bases, J shed 4 bases, and the junction held 13 bases outside the gene matches. The CDR3 covers 17 residues. The chain's CDR3 is CASSLSRGGSQGYEQYF. As DNA, the CDR3 is TGTGCCAGCAGCTTGTCGCGGGGGGGCTCCCAGGGATACGAGCAGTACTTC.

This clonotype was seen at least ten times. V usage is TRBV10-3 and J usage is TRBJ2-2, with 9 bases identical to TRBD1. V trimming: 5 bases; J trimming: 4 bases; junction bases outside the gene matches: 5. This CDR3 region has 15 residues. Per the germline V gene, CDR1 is ENHRY and CDR2 is SYGVKD. The CDR3 DNA reads as TGTGCCATCAGTCCGGGACAGGGCCGCACCGGGGAGCTGTTTTTT. The encoded protein is CAISPGQGRTGELFF.

The rearrangement joins TRBV6-5 to TRBJ2-7, with D hard to call. This CDR3 is 11 amino acids long. Looked up from germline, CDR1 is MNHEY and CDR2 is SVGAGI. V lost 0 bases, J lost 5 bases, and 2 bases lay in between. The CDR3 spells CASSYSDEQYF. For the CDR3, the DNA is TGTGCCAGCAGTTACTCTGACGAGCAGTACTTC.

In its sample, this clonotype was seen a few times. V and J are TRBV5-4 and TRBJ1-6; perhaps TRBD1 as D (5 bases). This CDR3 region has 15 residues. Per the germline V gene, CDR1 is SGHNT and CDR2 is YYREEE (reference sequence). V was clipped by 3 bases and J by 9 bases, with 16 bases between them. The CDR3 spells CASSSGGGGISPLHF. The CDR3, as DNA: TGTGCCAGCAGCTCCGGGGGGGGAGGTATTTCACCCCTCCACTTT.

The sample holds a few counts of this clonotype. The chain carries TRBV6-9 and TRBJ1-6; 7 bases fit TRBD1. Trimming cost V 6 bases and J 5 bases; bases outside gene matches: 10. This CDR3 region has 16 residues. Germline V gene sequence: CDR1 MNHGY, CDR2 SVAAGI. The CDR3 loop is CASRPTGRGDNSPLHF. The CDR3 DNA follows: TGTGCCAGCAGGCCGACAGGGAGGGGAGATAATTCACCCCTCCACTTT.

This clonotype was counted at least ten times. One end of the junction varies from germline; a read error may be responsible. This rearrangement joins TRBV10-3 to TRBJ1-5; 7 nucleotides match TRBD1. CDR1 is ENHRY, CDR2 SYGVKD, per germline. The CDR3 has 13 amino acids. For the CDR3, the DNA is TGTGCCATCGGTGACAGGGCCAGTCAGCCCCAGCATTTT. Residues: CAIGDRASQPQHF.

This clonotype was detected a few times. V gene TRBV6-5 combines with J gene TRBJ2-7; no definite D call. This CDR3 spans 12 amino acids. Looked up from germline, CDR1 is MNHEY and CDR2 is SVGAGI. Trimming pared 4 bases from V and 7 bases from J, leaving 11 bases between. The CDR3 DNA reads as TGTGCCAGCAGTTCCGTCCTGAAGGAGCAGTACTTC. Residues: CASSSVLKEQYF.

This chain connects TRBV5-1 to TRBJ1-2; the match to TRBD1 covers 10 bases. CDR3 length equals 13 residues. V shed 4 bases, J shed 8 bases, and the junction held 5 bases outside the gene matches. Germline values: CDR1 SGHRS, CDR2 YFSETQ. The CDR3 nucleotides are TGCGCCAGCAGCCGGGACAGGGGATGGGGCTACACCTTC. Protein product: CASSRDRGWGYTF.

This clonotype was counted ten times or more. The gene calls are TRBV6-1 and TRBJ2-7; TRBD1 is a possible D gene (5 bases). Trimming left V 2 bases short and J 12 bases short, with 14 bases between. Germline assignment: CDR1 MNHNS and CDR2 SASEGT. The CDR3 contains 12 residues. CDR3 protein: CASSERQGPSYF. The CDR3 DNA reads TGTGCCAGCAGTGAACGGCAGGGCCCCTCGTACTTC.

The rearrangement links TRBV2 to TRBJ2-5, with D possibly being TRBD2 (7 bases). Deletions cut 3 bases from V and 5 bases from J, with 13 bases between. CDR1 is SNHLY, CDR2 FYNNEI, per germline. CDR3 length: 14 residues. The CDR3 spells CASSERGPRETQYF. CDR3 coding DNA: TGTGCCAGCAGTGAGCGGGGGCCCCGGGAGACCCAGTACTTC.

This clonotype was counted at least ten times. The chain uses TRBV29-1 and TRBJ1-2; 7 bases align to TRBD1. Trimming at V came to 1 base and at J to 8 bases, leaving 7 bases not matched to a gene. The CDR3 runs 13 residues. The germline V gene encodes CDR1 SQVTM and CDR2 ANQGSEA. This CDR3 reads CSVEVKGRGGYTF. The CDR3 coding sequence is TGCAGCGTTGAAGTAAAGGGCAGGGGGGGCTACACCTTC.

This clonotype was detected many times. The chain carries TRBV7-2 and TRBJ2-5; tentative D call: TRBD1 (6 bases). This CDR3 has 15 residues. CDR1 is SGHTA and CDR2 is FQGNSA in the germline V gene. Trimming stripped 1 base from V and 5 bases from J, with 14 bases between. The CDR3 bases are TGTGCCAGCAGCTTAGTGAGGGGGAACCGGGAGACCCAGTACTTC. Protein product: CASSLVRGNRETQYF.

V is TRBV20-1 and J is TRBJ1-1; D is possibly TRBD1 (6 bases). The length of the CDR3 is 12 residues. V was shortened by 2 bases and J by 11 bases, with 15 bases between the two germline ends. Germline-derived CDR1 and CDR2 are DFQATT and SNEGSKA (reference sequence). DNA of the CDR3: TGCAGTGCTAGATCAATGGGGGGGGCCGCTTTCTTT. Translating gives CSARSMGGAAFF.

The rearrangement links TRBV20-1 to TRBJ1-1, with no clear D. The CDR3 loop spans 13 amino acids. Germline-derived CDR1 and CDR2 are DFQATT and SNEGSKA (reference sequence). V lost 5 bases, J lost 5 bases, and 15 bases lay in between. DNA for the CDR3: TGCAGTGCTCCGGGCCCCGAGGAAACTGAAGCTTTCTTT. It specifies CSAPGPEETEAFF.